This T cell receptor beta chain was sequenced for a study of cytomegalovirus exposure and HLA in healthy donors. TCRdb's table, derived via immunoSEQ multiplex PCR, lists solely in-frame clones and lacks some. The sample includes approximately 110,000 clones, just under 95% of them seen just once. As concerns this clone: What it binds is not known.

The V end was cut by 6 bases, the J end by 0 bases, with 12 bases between. The CDR3 runs 15 residues. Germline values: CDR1 MNHEY, CDR2 SVGAGI. General study findings and limits: Overall, some 160 TCR beta chains were annotated as cytomegalovirus-associated.

The donors formed part of the roughly 120-subject validation cohort, distinct from the roughly 700-subject first cohort. The rearrangement uses TRBV6-5 and TRBJ1-5, with D perhaps matching TRBD1 (6 bases). The clonotype originates from a woman younger than 30 in good health and CMV-seronegative. The sample taken for sequencing was PBMCs. The CDR3 nucleotides read TGTGCCAGCAGACTTACAGGGTATAGCAATCAGCCCCAGCATTTT. Protein product: CASRLTGYSNQPQHF.